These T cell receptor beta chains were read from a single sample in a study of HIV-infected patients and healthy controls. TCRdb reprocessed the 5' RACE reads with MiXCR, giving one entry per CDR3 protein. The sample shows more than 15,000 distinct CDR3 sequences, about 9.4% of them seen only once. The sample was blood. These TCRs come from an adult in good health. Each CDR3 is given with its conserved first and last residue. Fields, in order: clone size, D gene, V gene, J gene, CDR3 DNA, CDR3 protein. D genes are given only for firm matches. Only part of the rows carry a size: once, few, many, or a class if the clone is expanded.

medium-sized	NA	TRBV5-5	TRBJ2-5	TGTGCCAGCAGCTCAACCCCAGGGGATGGGGAGACCCAGTACTTC	CASSSTPGDGETQYF
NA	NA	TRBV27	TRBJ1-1	TGTGCCAGCTCAACGACAGCGAACACTGAAGCTTTCTTT	CASSTTANTEAFF
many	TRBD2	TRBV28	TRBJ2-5	TGTGCCAGCAGCCCTAGCGGGAACCAAGAGACCCAGTACTTC	CASSPSGNQETQYF
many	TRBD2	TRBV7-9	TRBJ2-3	TGTGCCAGCAGCTTAGCGGCGGGAGCAGAAGCAGATACGCAGTATTTT	CASSLAAGAEADTQYF
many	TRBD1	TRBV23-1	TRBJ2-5	TGCGCCAGCCAGGGACAGCTCTCCGGAGAGACCCAGTACTTC	CASQGQLSGETQYF
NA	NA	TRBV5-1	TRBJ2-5	TGCGCCAGCAGCTTGGCCGGGGCACCGACGAGAGAGACCCAGTACTTC	CASSLAGAPTRETQYF
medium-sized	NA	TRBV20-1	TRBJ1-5	TGCAGTGCTAGAATGGGGGCAAACCAGCCCCAGCATTTT	CSARMGANQPQHF
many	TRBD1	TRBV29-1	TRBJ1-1	TGCAGCGTTGAAATGGTGGCAGGGGGGACTGAAGCTTTCTTT	CSVEMVAGGTEAFF
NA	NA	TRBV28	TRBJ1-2	TGTGCCAGCAGTTCCCGGGACATGTCTGGCTACACCTTC	CASSSRDMSGYTF
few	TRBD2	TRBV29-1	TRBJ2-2	TGCAGCGTCAAGGGAGCGGGAGTGGACACCGGGGAGCTGTTTTTT	CSVKGAGVDTGELFF
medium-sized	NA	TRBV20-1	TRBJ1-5	TGCAGTGGTCGACAGGACTTTAATCAGCCCCAGCATTTT	CSGRQDFNQPQHF
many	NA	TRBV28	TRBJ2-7	TGTGCCAGCAGTTTACTTTCAGGGATATCCGAGCAGTACTTC	CASSLLSGISEQYF
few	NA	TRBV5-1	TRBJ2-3	TGCGCCAGCAGCAGGGAACGTGGCACAGATACGCAGTATTTT	CASSRERGTDTQYF
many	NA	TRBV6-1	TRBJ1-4	TGTGCCAGCAAGCTCTTCGTGACACAAAATGAAAAACTGTTTTTT	CASKLFVTQNEKLFF
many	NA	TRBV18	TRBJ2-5	TGTGCCAGCTCACCACCTGGAGCGCCGTACCAAGAGACCCAGTACTTC	CASSPPGAPYQETQYF
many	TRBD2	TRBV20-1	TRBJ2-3	TGCAGTGCTAGTCAACTAGCGGGCGCAGGGGCAGATACGCAGTATTTT	CSASQLAGAGADTQYF
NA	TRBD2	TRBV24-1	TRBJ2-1	TGTGCCACCACTTCCTCGACTAGCGGGAGGGCCACTGAGCAGTTCTTC	CATTSSTSGRATEQFF
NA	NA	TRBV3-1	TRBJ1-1	TGTGCCAGCAGCCAAGTTTCCGAGACATCGACCCCTGAAGCTTTCTTT	CASSQVSETSTPEAFF
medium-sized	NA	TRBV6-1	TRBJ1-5	TGTGCCAGCAGGGTTGAGGGGAATCAGCCCCAGCATTTT	CASRVEGNQPQHF
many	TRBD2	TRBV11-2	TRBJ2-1	TGTGCCAGCAGCCCGCAAGCTAGCGGGAGTCGGGTAGAGCAGTTCTTC	CASSPQASGSRVEQFF
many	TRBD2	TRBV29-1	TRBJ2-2	TGCAGCGTTGAGACTAGCGGGAGCCAGGCCGGGGAGCTGTTTTTT	CSVETSGSQAGELFF
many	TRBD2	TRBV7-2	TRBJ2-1	TGTGCCAGCAGTCGGCTAGCGGGACGCTACAATGAGCAGTTCTTC	CASSRLAGRYNEQFF
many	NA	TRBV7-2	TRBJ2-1	TGTGCCAGCAGCTCCAGGGGGGGGCGACCTTACAATGAGCAGTTCTTC	CASSSRGGRPYNEQFF
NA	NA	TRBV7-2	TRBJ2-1	TGTGCCAGCAGCTTGCACAAGCTCGTCCATGAGCAGTTCTTC	CASSLHKLVHEQFF
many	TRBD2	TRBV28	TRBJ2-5	TGTGCCACCCGAGCGGGACTCCAAGAGACCCAGTACTTC	CATRAGLQETQYF
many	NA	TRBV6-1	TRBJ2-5	TGTGCCAGCCCCTCTCCGGGAATCCAAGAGACCCAGTACTTC	CASPSPGIQETQYF
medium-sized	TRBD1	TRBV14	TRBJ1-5	TGTGCCAGCAGCCAAGGGGACAGCAGGCCCCAGCATTTT	CASSQGDSRPQHF
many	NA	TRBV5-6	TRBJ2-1	TGTGCCAGCAGCTCCTTAACGGGCCGCACGGGTGAGCAGTTCTTC	CASSSLTGRTGEQFF
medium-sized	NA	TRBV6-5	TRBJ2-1	TGTGCCAGCAGCCCGGACTTCTCCTACAATGAGCAGTTCTTC	CASSPDFSYNEQFF
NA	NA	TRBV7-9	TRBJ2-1	TGTGCCAGCACCCAGAGCCGTAATGAGCAGTTCTTC	CASTQSRNEQFF
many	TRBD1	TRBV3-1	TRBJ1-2	TGTGCCAGCAGCCAAGAACTATTGACAGGGGGCATCGACTATGGCTACACCTTC	CASSQELLTGGIDYGYTF
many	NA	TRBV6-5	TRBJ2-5	TGTGCCAGCAGTCCCGGCCTAGCCGGCGAGACCCAGTACTTC	CASSPGLAGETQYF
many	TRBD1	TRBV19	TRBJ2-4	TGTGCCAGTAGTCCGGGACAGGGGAAGGAGAAATACACACACCGTGGAAGGATTCAGTACTTC	CASSPGQGKEKYTHRGRIQYF
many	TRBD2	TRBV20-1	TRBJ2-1	TGCAGTGCTGGGACTAGCGGGATAAGCTCCTACAATGAGCAGTTCTTC	CSAGTSGISSYNEQFF
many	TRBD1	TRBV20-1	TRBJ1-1	TGCAGTGCTAGGTACAGGGGAGATTCTGAAGCTTTCTTT	CSARYRGDSEAFF
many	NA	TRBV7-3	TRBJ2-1	TGTGCCAGCAGCTTAACCCTACCCCTCGGGGACAATGAGCAGTTCTTC	CASSLTLPLGDNEQFF
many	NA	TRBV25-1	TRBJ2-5	TGTGCCAGCAGTGATGGAAAAGTCCAAGAGACCCAGTACTTC	CASSDGKVQETQYF
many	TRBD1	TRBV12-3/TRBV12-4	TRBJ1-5	TGTGCCAGCAGTTTGAGGCAGGGGGGCAATCAGCCCCAGCATTTT	CASSLRQGGNQPQHF
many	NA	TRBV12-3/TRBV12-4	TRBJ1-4	TGTGCCAGCAGTCAAATGGACATGACAGTGTCGAAACTGTTTTTT	CASSQMDMTVSKLFF
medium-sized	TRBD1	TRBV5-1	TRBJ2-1	TGCGCCAGCTCAGCATTTACAGGGGGTACCTACAATGAGCAGTTCTTC	CASSAFTGGTYNEQFF
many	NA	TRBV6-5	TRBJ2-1	TGTGCCAGCAGACAGACTAGGAGCTCCTACAATGAGCAGTTCTTC	CASRQTRSSYNEQFF
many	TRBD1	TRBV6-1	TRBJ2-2	TGTGCCAGCAGGACCTCGACAGGGGCCGGGGAGCTGTTTTTT	CASRTSTGAGELFF
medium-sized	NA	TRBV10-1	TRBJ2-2	TGCGCCAGCAGTCCCCAGGAGCCCGGGGAGCTGTTTTTT	CASSPQEPGELFF
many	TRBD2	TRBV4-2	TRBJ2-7	TGTGCCAGCAGCCAAGAAACCCTAGCGGGAGCCGAGCAGTACTTC	CASSQETLAGAEQYF
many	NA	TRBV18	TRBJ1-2	TGTGCCAGCTCACCCTACGGTCTCCGGGACCTCTATGGCTACACCTTC	CASSPYGLRDLYGYTF
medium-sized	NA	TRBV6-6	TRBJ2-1	TGTGCCAGCAGTCCGGACCCGGGCAATGAGCAGTTCTTC	CASSPDPGNEQFF
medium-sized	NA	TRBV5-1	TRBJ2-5	TGCGCCAGCAGCTTTACAGGTGGACAAGAGACCCAGTACTTC	CASSFTGGQETQYF
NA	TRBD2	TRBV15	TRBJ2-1	TGTGCCACCAGCATAACTAGCGGCAGCTCCTACAATGAGCAGTTCTTC	CATSITSGSSYNEQFF
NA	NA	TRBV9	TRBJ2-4	TGTGCCAGCAGCCCCCCCCAGGGTGGCAAAAACATTCAGTACTTC	CASSPPQGGKNIQYF
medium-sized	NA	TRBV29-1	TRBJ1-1	TGCAGCGCTCAAAACACTGAAGCTTTCTTT	CSAQNTEAFF
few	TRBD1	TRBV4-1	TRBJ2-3	TGCGCCAGCAGCCGAGGGGGACAGATAAGCACAGATACGCAGTATTTT	CASSRGGQISTDTQYF
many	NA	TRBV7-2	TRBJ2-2	TGTGCCAGCAAACCCGGGGGGAACACCGGGGAGCTGTTTTTT	CASKPGGNTGELFF
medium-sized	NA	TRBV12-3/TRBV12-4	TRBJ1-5	TGTGCCAGCAGTTTACCCGGCAATCAGCCCCAGCATTTT	CASSLPGNQPQHF
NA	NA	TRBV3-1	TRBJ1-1	TGTGCCAGCAGCCGTGGACGGATGAACACTGAAGCTTTCTTT	CASSRGRMNTEAFF
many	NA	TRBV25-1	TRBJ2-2	TGTGCCAGCAGTGAACCAGGGACGAACACCGGGGAGCTGTTTTTT	CASSEPGTNTGELFF
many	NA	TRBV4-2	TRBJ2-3	TGTGCCAGCAGCCAAGAGGCAACAGGTTCGGGGGGCACAGATACGCAGTATTTT	CASSQEATGSGGTDTQYF
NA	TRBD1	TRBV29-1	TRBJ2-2	TGCAGCGCCAGGGGGCCAACCGGGGAGCTGTTTTTT	CSARGPTGELFF
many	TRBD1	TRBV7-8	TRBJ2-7	TGTGCCAGCAGCTCCGCCACCGGGACAGCTTCCTACGAGCAGTACTTC	CASSSATGTASYEQYF
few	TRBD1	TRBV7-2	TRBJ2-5	TGTGCCAGCAGCCGTCCCGGGACAGGGACCCAGTACTTC	CASSRPGTGTQYF